The present T cell receptor (beta chain) was sequenced within a study of tumor and adjacent non-tumor tissue in lung cancer. Study overall: Histology: about twelve adenocarcinoma, a couple of squamous cell carcinoma, 1 small cell lung cancer.

The CDR3 runs 14 residues. In germline, CDR1 is SGHAT, CDR2 FQDESV (reference sequence). The library came from three nested PCR rounds adapted from ARM-PCR protocols. MiXCR was run by TCRdb on the multiplex PCR reads, yielding one entry per CDR3 protein. The sample gives 85,000 to 100,000 distinct CDR3 sequences, about 66% of which show up once; approximately 20% is in the top ten. Concerning this clonotype itself: A read error may produce the germline difference seen at one junction end.

The template was RNA from unsorted bulk tissue. The source is a man aged 60-69 years with non-small cell lung cancer. Sample: lung tumor tissue. The chain uses TRBV11-1 and TRBJ2-7; D remains ambiguous. In nucleotides, the CDR3 is TGTGCCAGGAACTTTCCCGGCGGCGCCTACGAGCCGTACTTC. Protein sequence: CARNFPGGAYEPYF.